Listed here are 7 T cell receptor beta chains from one sample, sequenced in a study of T cells in Graves' hyperthyroidism and ophthalmopathy. Amplified TCR beta CDR3 regions came from RNA transcripts. HTBI primers drove first-round RT-PCR of the TCR CDR3. In TCRdb, the multiplex PCR reads were re-called with MiXCR into one record per CDR3 protein. The data hold fewer than 350,000 distinct CDR3 sequences, with 15% to 20% observed a single time. Input material: blood. The receptors here all came from a middle-aged woman with Graves' ophthalmopathy.

This clonotype was seen a few times. At one boundary the junction diverges from the germline segment, which might be a read error. The J gene is TRBJ1-2, the V gene TRBV24-1; 7 bases are a match to TRBD1. CDR3 length: 15 amino acids. Looked up from germline, CDR1 is KGHDR and CDR2 is SFDVKD. This chain's CDR3 is CATSDPVQGRYGYIF. The CDR3 coding sequence is TGTGCCACCAGTGACCCCGTACAGGGGAGGTATGGCTACATCTTC.

Ten or more counts support this clonotype. The gene calls are TRBV28 and TRBJ2-7, with 9 bases fitting TRBD2. This CDR3 has 15 residues. After removal of 5 bases from V and 6 bases from J, the junction contained 11 bases not matched to a gene. Germline-derived CDR1 and CDR2 are MDHEN and SYDVKM. CDR3 protein: CASSTTGTSFLEQYF. DNA of the CDR3: TGTGCCAGCAGTACCACCGGGACTAGCTTTCTCGAGCAGTACTTC. The full variable domain, with the rest looked up from reference TRBV28 and TRBJ2-7, is DVKVTQSSRYLVKRTGEKVFLECVQDMDHENMFWYRQDPGLGLRLIYFSYDVKMKEKGDIPEGYSVSREKKERFSLILESASTNQTSMYLCASSTTGTSFLEQYFGPGTRLTVT.

The chain employs TRBV24-1 and TRBJ2-7; 8 nucleotides align to TRBD1. The junction had 6 bases not matched to a gene; V was cut back by 5 bases and J by 1 base. Germline CDR1 and CDR2: KGHDR and SFDVKD. The CDR3 length is 15 residues. This CDR3 reads CATSGTGPDSYEQYF. The CDR3 DNA reads TGTGCCACCAGTGGGACAGGGCCGGATTCCTACGAGCAGTACTTC.

This clonotype appeared a few times. This chain joins TRBV6-1 and TRBJ2-7; no firm D call. Trimming shortened V by 4 bases and J by 5 bases, and 12 bases separated the two germline ends. The germline CDR1 and CDR2 sequences are MNHNS and SASEGT. The CDR3 totals 13 residues. The CDR3 DNA is TGTGCCAGCAGTGTAGCCGGAGCCCACGAGCAGTACTTC. Its protein is CASSVAGAHEQYF.

This clonotype was counted ten times or more. The rearrangement links TRBV6-5 to TRBJ1-2; D gene ambiguous. The CDR3 is 13 amino acids. Germline CDR1 and CDR2: MNHEY and SVGAGI. V was trimmed by 5 bases and J by 8 bases, leaving 15 bases between them. The CDR3 here is CASSPLRAEGYTF. In DNA form, the CDR3 reads TGTGCCAGCAGTCCCCTGAGGGCGGAGGGCTACACCTTC.

This clonotype was found a few times. One base away lies a much larger clone, so this may be a sequencing read error. The chain links TRBV12-5 to TRBJ1-1; D uncertain. V lost 1 base, J lost 1 base, and 7 bases lay in between. The CDR3 is 14 amino acids. Germline V gene data show CDR1 as LGHNT and CDR2 as FRNRAP. The CDR3 DNA sequence: TGTGCTAGTGGTTTGGACACCGCGAACACTGAAGCTTTCTTT. It codes for CASGLDTANTEAFF. Complete variable domain (other parts from reference TRBV12-5 and TRBJ1-1): DARVTQTPRHKVTEMGQEVTMRCQPILGHNTVFWYRQTMMQGLELLAYFRNRAPLDDSGMPKDRFSAEMPDATLATLKIQPSEPRDSAVYFCASGLDTANTEAFFGQGTRLTVV.

This clonotype has only a few counts. V usage is TRBV2 and J usage is TRBJ2-7, with 9 bases identical to TRBD1. Germline loops: CDR1 SNHLY, CDR2 FYNNEI. This CDR3 has 15 amino acids. Trimming took 9 bases from V and 4 from J; bases not matched to a gene: 13. CDR3 DNA: TGTGCCAGACAGAGAGTCGGGACAGGGACTTACGAGCAGTACTTC. It yields the protein CARQRVGTGTYEQYF.